The clone carrying this T cell receptor (beta chain) was seen a handful of times. Its cognate antigen is unknown. Blood specimens came from baseline, cycle 4 day 1, and cycle 7 day 1. This CDR3 is 14 amino acids long. Germline values: CDR1 SGHVS, CDR2 FNYEAQ. Trimming removed 2 bases at V and 3 bases at J, with 11 bases between. Profiled with immunoSEQ multiplex PCR; TCRdb holds only in-frame clones, not every one. Altogether about 29,000 clones are present, around 90% being singletons, with the ten largest covering just under 9.5%. These data originate in a study of OX40 agonist ivuxolimab in advanced cancers. Study at large: The dose of intravenous ivuxolimab that patients received every 2 weeks ranged from 0.01 to 10 mg/kg. Dose-escalation patients were diagnosed with hepatocellular carcinoma, melanoma, renal cell cancer or head and neck cancer. Overall study findings and caveats: CD4+ and CD8+ blood T cells expanded clonally by week 6 at 0.1 to 3.0 mg/kg.

The genes are TRBV7-6 and TRBJ2-7, with D maybe TRBD1 (6 bases). The source is an adult with an advanced solid tumor such as melanoma, head and neck, liver or kidney cancer. This sample comprised CD4+ or CD8+ T cells sorted from blood, obtained in a trial of the OX40 agonist ivuxolimab. The CDR3 nucleotides read TGTGCCAGCAGCTTAAACAGGGTCCACTACGAGCAGTACTTC. Encoded protein: CASSLNRVHYEQYF.